This T cell receptor beta chain was recovered during a study of beta chain features in type 1 diabetes (dated by TCRdb to 2017 to 2018). Study-level background: Mean age, gender distribution, total cell number and subset yield did not differ between patients and healthy donors. A total of 107,917,701 sorted cells were examined across all samples, and a strong correlation was observed between cell number per subset and RNA yield. The study compared TCRB repertoires of sorted circulating CD4+ T cell subsets between recently diagnosed type 1 diabetes patients and matched healthy donors. Naive and central memory subsets were obtained from all 30 or so donors, but regulatory and stem cell-like memory subsets were isolated from only 8 patients and about 8 healthy donors.

A remark on this clone: Its antigen is not yet known. Within one base of it there is no much larger clone, and no base qualities were kept.

General findings and caveats noted by the study authors: Patients with type 1 diabetes made fewer insertions and deleted more nucleotides at VDJ recombination sites, implying thymic rearrangement abnormalities. Because small numbers of individuals were included in the HLA sub-analyses, any influence of HLA type on TCRB rearrangement was left unresolved. Because cDNA was sequenced instead of genomic DNA, highly expressing activated cells could be over-represented, though the groups showed no difference in activation or CD3 levels. Type 1 diabetes patients showed a moderate but significant shortening of TCRB CDR3 length in all four CD4+ subsets. PCR may preferentially amplify shorter templates, but because patient and control samples were amplified and corrected together, any resulting skew would affect both groups equally. Naive, central memory and regulatory TCRB repertoires appeared to be more similar among patients than among healthy donors.

From each donor, a single peripheral blood sample of about 110 mL on average was drawn into heparinised tubes. Naive, central memory, regulatory and stem cell-like memory CD4+ T cells were sorted on a BD FACSAria II using a panel including CD45RO, CCR7, CD25, CD127, CD95 and CD27. A purity above 98% was achieved for all sorted populations. PBMCs were separated immediately by Lymphoprep density gradient centrifugation and were stained directly, without being cultured. To minimize batch effects, samples were stained and sorted in pairs, one healthy donor with one patient per experiment. All of the isolated RNA was reverse transcribed with the High Capacity cDNA Reverse Transcription Kit, so expressed TCRB transcripts were sequenced. Deep immunoSEQ sequencing was performed on naive, central memory and regulatory T cell samples, with an average of roughly 4 million total reads per sample. After sorted cells were lysed in RLT buffer, RNA was extracted with DNase-treated RNeasy Micro or Mini kits, with the choice depending on cell number. Each cell subset was processed on its own to prevent cross-contamination, while patient and healthy donor samples were processed together. TCRB sequences were amplified from cDNA with the immunoSEQ multiplex PCR, producing 87-bp fragments spanning the CDR3 region. Amplicons were sequenced on the Illumina HiSeq platform. As for the original processing: PCR bias was corrected computationally using synthetic template baselines, and reads within Hamming distance 2 were collapsed, with unmergeable singletons discarded. Reads were aligned to IMGT to assign V, D and J genes, CDR3 length, and insertions or deletions at six rearrangement sites. Clonotype counts were normalized to sorted cell number within each subset before computing true diversity and Gini coefficients with the tcR R package. The overlap coefficient, calculated on TCRB nucleotide sequences, was used to measure repertoire sharing. As a proxy for the pre-selection repertoire, out-of-frame TCRB sequences from naive cells were analyzed. The table comes from immuneACCESS by way of TCRdb, which keeps in-frame sequences with V and J called. Part of the clones is missing from these tables; in studies checked, under half for an unresolved V gene and the rest for unknown reasons. V, J and clone size reflect that table, while D and trimming were determined from the DNA. In all, the sample holds approximately 400,000 clones, and around 16% of those were seen once. Under 0.02% of the sample lies in the top ten.

The TCR comes from a woman younger than 35 in good health. What was sequenced was naive CD4+ T cells from blood. The intended sense of this specimen's cell subset or site label: true naive CD4+ T cells.

For the CDR3, the sequence is CASSSTSSGELFF. The nucleotide sequence is given as TGTGCCAGCTCATCGACTAGTTCCGGGGAGCTGTTTTTT. This sequence uses TRBV18 and TRBJ2-2; the D gene is possibly TRBD2, with 6 bases matching. CDR1 and CDR2 (KGHSH, LQKENI) derive from the germline V gene. The CDR3 contains 13 residues, cysteine and phenylalanine counted. CDR3 DNA is the only sequence kept; it has 39 bases, read in frame from the first base. Cut back by 5 bases and 6 bases, the V and J ends lie 10 bases apart.